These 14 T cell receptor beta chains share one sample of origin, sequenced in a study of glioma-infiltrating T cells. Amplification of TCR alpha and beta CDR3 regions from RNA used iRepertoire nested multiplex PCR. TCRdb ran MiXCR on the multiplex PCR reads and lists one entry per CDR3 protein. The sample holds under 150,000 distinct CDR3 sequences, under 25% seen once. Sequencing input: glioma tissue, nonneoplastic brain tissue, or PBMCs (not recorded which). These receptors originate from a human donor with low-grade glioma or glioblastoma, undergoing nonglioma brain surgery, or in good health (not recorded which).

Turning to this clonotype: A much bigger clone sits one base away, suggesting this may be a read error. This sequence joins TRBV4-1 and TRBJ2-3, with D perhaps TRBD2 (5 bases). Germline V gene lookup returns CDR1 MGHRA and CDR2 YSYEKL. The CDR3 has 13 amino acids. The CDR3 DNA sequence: TGTGCCATCAGCTTAAGATCGGGGGATACGCAGTATTTT. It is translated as CAISLRSGDTQYF.

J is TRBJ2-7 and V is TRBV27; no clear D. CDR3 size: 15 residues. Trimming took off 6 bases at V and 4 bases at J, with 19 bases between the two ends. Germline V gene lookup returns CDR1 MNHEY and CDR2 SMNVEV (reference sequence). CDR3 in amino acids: CASSFPNHVLYEQYV. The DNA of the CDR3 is TGTGCCAGCAGCTTCCCCAATCACGTCCTTTACGAGCAGTACGTC.

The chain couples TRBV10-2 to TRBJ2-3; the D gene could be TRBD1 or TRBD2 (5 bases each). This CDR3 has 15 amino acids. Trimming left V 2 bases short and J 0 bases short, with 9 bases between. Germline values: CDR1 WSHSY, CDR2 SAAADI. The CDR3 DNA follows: TGCGCCAGCAGTGAGGTCGGGGCTAGCACAGATACGCAGTATTTT. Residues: CASSEVGASTDTQYF.

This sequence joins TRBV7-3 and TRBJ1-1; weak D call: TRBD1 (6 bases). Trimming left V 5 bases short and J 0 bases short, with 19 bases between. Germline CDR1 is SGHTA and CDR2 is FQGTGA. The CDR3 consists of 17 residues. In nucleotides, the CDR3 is TGTGCCAGCAGCCTCATGCGGGGGCGCCGGTTGAACACTGAAGCTTTCTTT. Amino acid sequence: CASSLMRGRRLNTEAFF.

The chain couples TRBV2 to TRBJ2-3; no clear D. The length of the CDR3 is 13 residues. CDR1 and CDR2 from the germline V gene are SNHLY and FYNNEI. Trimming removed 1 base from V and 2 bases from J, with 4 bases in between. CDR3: CASSEDFTDTQYF. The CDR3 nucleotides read TGTGCCAGCAGTGAAGACTTCACAGATACGCAGTATTTT.

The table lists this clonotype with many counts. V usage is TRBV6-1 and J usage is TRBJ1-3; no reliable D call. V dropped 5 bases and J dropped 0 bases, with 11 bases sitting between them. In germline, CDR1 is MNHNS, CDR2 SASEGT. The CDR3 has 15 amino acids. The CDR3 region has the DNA TGTGCCAGCAGTTTATCCGGGGTCTCTGGAAACACCATATATTTT. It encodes CASSLSGVSGNTIYF.

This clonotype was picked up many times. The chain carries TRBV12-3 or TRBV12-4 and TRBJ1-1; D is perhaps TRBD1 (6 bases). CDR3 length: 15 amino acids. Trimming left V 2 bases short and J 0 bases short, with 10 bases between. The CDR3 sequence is CASSLWRQVNTEAFF. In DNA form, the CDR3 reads TGTGCCAGCAGTTTATGGAGACAGGTGAACACTGAAGCTTTCTTT.

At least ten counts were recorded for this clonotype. The CDR3 DNA reads as TGCGCCAGCAGCTCCTCAGGGACAGTCCAATTAGGAGATACGCAGTATTTT. Residues: CASSSSGTVQLGDTQYF. The chain employs TRBV5-1 and TRBJ2-3, with TRBD1 matching over 7 bases. Per germline, CDR1 SGHRS and CDR2 YFSETQ. The V and J ends lost 3 bases and 5 bases, in that order; junction bases with no gene match: 15. The CDR3 has 17 residues.

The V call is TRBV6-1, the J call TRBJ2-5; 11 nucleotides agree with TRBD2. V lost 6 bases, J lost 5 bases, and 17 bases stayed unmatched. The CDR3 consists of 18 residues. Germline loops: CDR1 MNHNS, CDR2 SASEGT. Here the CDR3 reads CASSRADLIAGGPETQYF. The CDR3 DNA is TGTGCCAGCAGCCGCGCCGACCTCATAGCGGGGGGGCCTGAGACCCAGTACTTC.

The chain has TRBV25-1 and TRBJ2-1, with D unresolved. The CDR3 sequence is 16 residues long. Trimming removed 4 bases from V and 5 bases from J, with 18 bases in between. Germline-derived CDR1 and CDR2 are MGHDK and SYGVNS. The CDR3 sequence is CASSGPWVLMDNEQFF. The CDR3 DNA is TGTGCCAGCAGTGGCCCCTGGGTCCTGATGGACAATGAGCAGTTCTTC.

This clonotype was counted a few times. The CDR3 reads CASSPTGRHYGYTF. CDR3 DNA sequence: TGTGCCAGCAGTCCTACGGGTAGACACTATGGCTACACCTTC. The chain combines TRBV28 with TRBJ1-2; the D is unclear. The CDR3 runs 14 residues. The germline gives CDR1 MDHEN, CDR2 SYDVKM. With 5 bases removed from V and 3 bases from J, the gap between germline ends came to 13 bases.

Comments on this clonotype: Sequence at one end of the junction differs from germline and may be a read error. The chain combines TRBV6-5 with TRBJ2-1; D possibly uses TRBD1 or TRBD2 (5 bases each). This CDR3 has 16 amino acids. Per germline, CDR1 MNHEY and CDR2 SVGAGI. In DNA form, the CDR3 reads TGTGCCAGCAGTTACCGGCGGACACGGGGCTACAATGATCAGTTCTTC. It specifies CASSYRRTRGYNDQFF.

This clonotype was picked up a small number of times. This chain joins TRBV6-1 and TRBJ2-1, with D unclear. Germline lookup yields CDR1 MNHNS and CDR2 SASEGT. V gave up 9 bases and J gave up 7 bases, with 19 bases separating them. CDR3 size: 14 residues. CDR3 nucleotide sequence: TGTGCCAGTCATAGGGCAGGAATGTTTAATGAGCAGTTCTTC. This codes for CASHRAGMFNEQFF.

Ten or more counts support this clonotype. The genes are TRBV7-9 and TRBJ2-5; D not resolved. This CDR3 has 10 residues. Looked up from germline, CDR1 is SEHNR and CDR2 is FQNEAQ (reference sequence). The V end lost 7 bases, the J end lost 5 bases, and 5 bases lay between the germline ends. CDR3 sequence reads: CASTEETQYF. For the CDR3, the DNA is TGTGCCAGCACAGAGGAGACCCAGTACTTC. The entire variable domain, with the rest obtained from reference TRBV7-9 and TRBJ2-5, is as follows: DTGVSQNPRHKITKRGQNVTFRCDPISEHNRLYWYRQTLGQGPEFLTYFQNEAQLEKSRLLSDRFSAERPKGSFSTLEIQRTEQGDSAMYLCASTEETQYFGPGTRLLVL.